This TCR beta chain originates from a study of blood T cell repertoires in COVID-19. Across the study: There were acute and convalescent COVID-19 samples, and they came from the United States, Italy and Spain.

Residents of about two dozen US areas, aged roughly 18 to 95 years, made up the participants. Membership in each cohort depended on participant-reported clinical history. How the authors handled the data: Quantification of nucleated cells was approximated via reference gene primer amplification. TCRdb's table, derived via immunoSEQ multiplex PCR, lists solely in-frame clones and lacks some. The DNA was the basis for D and trimming; V, J and clone size are from that table. Among about 150,000 clones listed, roughly 75% were seen once. Germline loops: CDR1 LGHDT, CDR2 YNNKEL (reference sequence). The CDR3 covers 13 residues. The V gene lost 0 bases and the J gene lost 3 bases, with 6 bases spanning the gap.

This receptor was obtained from a woman aged 45 to 65 who had recovered from COVID-19. Specimen: PBMCs or T cells enriched from blood (not recorded which). This chain uses TRBV3-1 (or the pseudogene TRBV3-2) with TRBJ2-7, with a possible D match to TRBD2 (5 bases). The CDR3, as DNA: TGTGCCAGCAGCCAAGACCGGGACTACGAGCAGTACTTC. It yields the protein CASSQDRDYEQYF.